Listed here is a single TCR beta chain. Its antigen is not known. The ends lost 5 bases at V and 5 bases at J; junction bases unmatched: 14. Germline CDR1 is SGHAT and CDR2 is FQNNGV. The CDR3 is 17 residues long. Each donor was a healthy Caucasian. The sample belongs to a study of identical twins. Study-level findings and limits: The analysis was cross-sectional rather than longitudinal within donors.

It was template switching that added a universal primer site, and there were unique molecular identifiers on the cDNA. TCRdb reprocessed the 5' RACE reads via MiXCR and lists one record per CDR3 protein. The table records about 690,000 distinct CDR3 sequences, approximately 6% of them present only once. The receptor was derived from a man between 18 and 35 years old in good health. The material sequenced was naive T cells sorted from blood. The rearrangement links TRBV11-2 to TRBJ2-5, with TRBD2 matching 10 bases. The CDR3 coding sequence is TGTGCCAGCAGCGAAGGGAGGGGGGGACTAGCGAGTGAGACCCAGTACTTC. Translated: CASSEGRGGLASETQYF.